Listed here are 27 T cell receptor beta chains from one sample, sequenced in a study of neurological immune-mediated disorders. Time point of the sample: technical triplicate 2. TCRdb called the 5' RACE reads again in MiXCR, with one record for every CDR3 protein. The sample holds more than 55,000 distinct CDR3 sequences, approximately 25% seen once. Sample: PBMCs. The source is a man between 60 and 70 years old with HTLV-1-associated myelopathy (HAM/TSP).

The genes are TRBV5-6 and TRBJ2-2, with D possibly matching TRBD1 (5 bases). Trimming removed 2 bases at V and 2 bases at J, with 7 bases between. CDR3 length equals 14 residues. Germline assignment: CDR1 SGHDT and CDR2 YYEEEE. This CDR3 is CASSLGANTGELFF. The CDR3 bases are TGTGCCAGCAGCTTAGGGGCTAACACCGGGGAGCTGTTTTTT.

This clonotype occurred many times. This rearrangement joins TRBV9 to TRBJ2-6; D may be TRBD1 (5 bases). The germline V and J ends were trimmed by 4 bases and 0 bases, with 14 bases remaining between them. CDR1 and CDR2 from the germline V gene are SGDLS and YYNGEE. The CDR3 extends over 17 amino acids. The CDR3 coding sequence is TGTGCCAGCAGCAAGCGACCTAGGGGCTCTGGGGCCAACGTCCTGACTTTC. Encoded protein: CASSKRPRGSGANVLTF.

This clonotype showed up just a few times. The CDR3 nucleotides read TGTGCCAGCAGCCAAGAAGGGGGGAATTCACCCCTCCACTTT. It yields the protein CASSQEGGNSPLHF. The V and J genes are TRBV3-1 and TRBJ1-6; TRBD1 might be the D (6 bases). V was clipped by 0 bases and J by 7 bases, with 7 bases between them. This CDR3 has 14 residues. CDR1 is LGHDT, CDR2 YNNKEL, per germline (reference sequence).

This clonotype was seen at least ten times. The genes are TRBV3-1 and TRBJ2-2; either TRBD1 or TRBD2 may fit D (5 bases each). This CDR3 comprises 14 residues. Trimming cost V 4 bases and J 5 bases, with 11 bases left between them. The V gene's germline CDR1 is LGHDT and CDR2 YNNKEL (reference sequence). CDR3 coding DNA: TGTGCCAGCAGCCCCTTGGGGGAGACCGGGGAGCTGTTTTTT. Translated, it gives CASSPLGETGELFF.

The chain couples TRBV27 to TRBJ2-1; D ambiguous. V lost 1 base to trimming and J lost 3 bases, with 7 bases between them. Germline values: CDR1 MNHEY, CDR2 SMNVEV (reference sequence). CDR3 size: 14 residues. The chain's CDR3 is CASSLYGDYNEQFF. CDR3 nucleotides: TGTGCCAGCAGTTTATATGGGGACTACAATGAGCAGTTCTTC.

This clonotype was seen many times. The rearrangement uses TRBV6-1 and TRBJ2-5; TRBD2 might be the D (5 bases). Germline CDR1 and CDR2: MNHNS and SASEGT. The CDR3 contains 14 residues. The V end lost 0 bases, the J end lost 4 bases, and 9 bases lay between the germline ends. CDR3 DNA: TGTGCCAGCAGTGAAGCGTCCAGCGGAGAGACCCAGTACTTC. As protein: CASSEASSGETQYF.

In this sample, this clonotype turned up many times. The V gene is TRBV5-1, the J gene TRBJ2-3, with a tentative D call TRBD1 (6 bases). The CDR3 covers 17 residues. Germline loops: CDR1 SGHRS, CDR2 YFSETQ. V was trimmed by 0 bases and J by 2 bases, leaving 16 bases between them. As DNA, the CDR3 is TGCGCCAGCAGCTTGGGCCAAGTACAGGGTTTCACAGATACGCAGTATTTT. Its protein product is CASSLGQVQGFTDTQYF. The full variable domain, in which reference TRBV5-1 and TRBJ2-3 provide the parts outside the CDR3, is KAGVTQTPRYLIKTRGQQVTLSCSPISGHRSVSWYQQTPGQGLQFLFEYFSETQRNKGNFPGRFSGRQFSNSRSEMNVSTLELGDSALYLCASSLGQVQGFTDTQYFGPGTRLTVL.

This clonotype showed up many times. The chain couples TRBV14 to TRBJ1-4, with a tentative D call TRBD1 (5 bases). The CDR3 has 16 residues. The germline gives CDR1 SGHDN, CDR2 FVKESK. With 2 bases removed from V and 8 bases from J, the gap between germline ends came to 18 bases. CDR3 residues: CASSQRSGGGGEKLFF. Written as DNA, the CDR3 is TGTGCCAGCAGCCAAAGATCCGGGGGAGGAGGCGAAAAACTGTTTTTT.

This clonotype was seen only once. The V call is TRBV3-1, the J call TRBJ2-5; 8 bases fit TRBD2. CDR3 size: 14 residues. The V segment lost 4 bases and the J segment 5 bases; nucleotides outside the gene matches: 6. The V gene's germline CDR1 is LGHDT and CDR2 YNNKEL (reference sequence). Here the CDR3 DNA reads TGTGCCAGCAGCCTTAGCGGGACCTCGGAGACCCAGTACTTC. Its protein is CASSLSGTSETQYF.

This clonotype was picked up many times. The gene calls are TRBV5-1 and TRBJ2-7, with 8 positions matching TRBD1. V shed 2 bases and J 3 bases; nucleotides not matched to a gene: 7. This CDR3 spans 15 amino acids. Germline V CDR1 and CDR2: SGHRS, YFSETQ. The CDR3 nucleotides are TGCGCCAGCAGCTTACCCCCTGGACAGGGCTACGAGCAGTACTTC. This codes for CASSLPPGQGYEQYF.

The V gene is TRBV7-2, the J gene TRBJ2-3, with D unclear. Germline CDR1 SGHTA, CDR2 FQGNSA. V was cut by 2 bases and J by 5 bases, with 5 bases left in between. CDR3 size: 12 residues. CDR3: CASSLTRDTQYF. The DNA for the CDR3 is TGTGCCAGCAGCTTAACGAGAGATACGCAGTATTTT.

By its share, this clonotype is medium-sized. This chain connects TRBV5-1 to TRBJ2-7; 7 positions match TRBD2. CDR1 SGHRS and CDR2 YFSETQ come from the germline V gene. V gave up 2 bases and J gave up 4 bases; unmatched junction bases: 6. The CDR3 is 14 residues long. The CDR3 coding sequence is TGCGCCAGCAGCTTTCTGGGAGGGGATTACGAGCAGTACTTC. It translates to CASSFLGGDYEQYF. Using reference TRBV5-1 and TRBJ2-7 for the parts outside the CDR3, the full variable domain is KAGVTQTPRYLIKTRGQQVTLSCSPISGHRSVSWYQQTPGQGLQFLFEYFSETQRNKGNFPGRFSGRQFSNSRSEMNVSTLELGDSALYLCASSFLGGDYEQYFGPGTRLTVT.

This clonotype was seen many times. The V call is TRBV7-9, the J call TRBJ1-1; D is unresolved. CDR1 SEHNR and CDR2 FQNEAQ come from the germline V gene (reference sequence). The CDR3 covers 14 residues. The V gene lost 5 bases and the J gene lost 1 base, with 11 bases spanning the gap. The DNA of the CDR3 is TGTGCCAGCAGCCTACCTAACGCGAACACTGAAGCTTTCTTT. Its protein product is CASSLPNANTEAFF.

V usage is TRBV9 and J usage is TRBJ2-3; D tentatively fits TRBD1 or TRBD2 (5 bases each). CDR3 length equals 15 residues. The germline V gene encodes CDR1 SGDLS and CDR2 YYNGEE. Between the trimmed V and J ends, which lost 3 bases and 0 bases, there was a span of 11 bases. The CDR3 sequence is CASSAGRSSTDTQYF. DNA for the CDR3: TGTGCCAGCAGCGCGGGACGGTCTAGCACAGATACGCAGTATTTT.

This clonotype was counted at least ten times. The V and J genes are TRBV6-6 and TRBJ2-7; 10 bases are shared with TRBD1. The CDR3 covers 14 residues. The trim removed 6 bases at V and 5 bases at J, leaving 7 bases unmatched. Germline V gene lookup returns CDR1 MNHNY and CDR2 SVGAGI (reference sequence). CDR3 residues: CASRSGTGVNEQYF. The CDR3 coding sequence is TGTGCCAGCAGATCCGGGACAGGGGTCAACGAGCAGTACTTC.

This clonotype showed up many times. This chain uses TRBV5-1 with TRBJ2-2, with 8 bases identical to TRBD2. The CDR3 loop spans 15 amino acids. Germline V lookup: CDR1 SGHRS, CDR2 YFSETQ. V was pared by 6 bases and J by 3 bases, with 7 bases of the junction left unmatched. The CDR3 sequence is CASTSGSGDTGELFF. DNA for the CDR3: TGCGCCAGCACAAGCGGGAGCGGGGACACCGGGGAGCTGTTTTTT.

CDR3: CASSPRGGEKLFF. The CDR3 DNA sequence: TGTGCCAGCTCACCACGTGGGGGCGAAAAACTGTTTTTT. The chain combines TRBV18 with TRBJ1-4, with TRBD1 as a possible D gene (6 bases). Trimming shortened V by 1 base and J by 8 bases, and 8 bases separated the two germline ends. Germline-derived CDR1 and CDR2 are KGHSH and LQKENI. The CDR3 length is 13 residues.

Notes on this clonotype: Compared with germline, one end of the junction differs, possibly owing to a read error. The chain couples TRBV7-2 to TRBJ2-3; D remains ambiguous. Germline CDR1 and CDR2: SGHTA and FQGNSA. The CDR3 sequence is 13 residues long. The CDR3 spells CSSNKGPRDTQYF. In DNA form, the CDR3 reads TGTTCCAGCAACAAAGGGCCCAGAGATACGCAGTATTTT.

This clonotype was recorded at least ten times. This rearrangement joins TRBV15 to TRBJ1-2; no firm D call. The CDR3 loop spans 13 amino acids. Trimming removed 0 bases at V and 8 bases at J, with 10 bases between. CDR1 is LNHNV, CDR2 YYDKDF, per germline (reference sequence). CDR3 residues: CATSRDRMGGYTF. Written as DNA, the CDR3 is TGTGCCACCAGCAGAGATAGGATGGGCGGCTACACCTTC.

At least ten counts were recorded for this clonotype. This chain joins TRBV20-1 and TRBJ2-7; no reliable D call. Deletions cut 4 bases from V and 3 bases from J, with 7 bases between. The CDR3 has 11 amino acids. Germline V gives CDR1 DFQATT, CDR2 SNEGSKA (reference sequence). CDR3 amino acids: CSAKSSYEQYF. CDR3 DNA sequence: TGCAGTGCTAAAAGCAGCTACGAGCAGTACTTC.

This clonotype was found many times. This rearrangement joins TRBV20-1 to TRBJ2-3, with TRBD2 matching 8 bases. V lost 3 bases and J lost 2; bases outside the gene matches: 10. Germline V CDR1 and CDR2: DFQATT, SNEGSKA (reference sequence). There are 16 residues in the CDR3. The CDR3 DNA sequence: TGCAGTGCTAGTGACGCGGGGGGCCTTACCACAGATACGCAGTATTTT. This gives the protein CSASDAGGLTTDTQYF.

Concerning this clonotype itself: The junction and the germline gene differ at one end; a read error may be behind it. The rearrangement joins TRBV28 to TRBJ1-1, with TRBD1 as a possible D gene (6 bases). CDR1 is MDHEN, CDR2 SYDVKM, per germline. The CDR3 runs to 17 residues. The chain's CDR3 is CASSLPGGGPSGTEACF. The CDR3 nucleotides are TGTGCCAGCAGTTTACCCGGAGGGGGACCAAGTGGGACTGAAGCTTGCTTT.

This clonotype was seen only a few times. This CDR3 reads CASTRIGLAGGSVAYEQYF. The CDR3 nucleotides read TGTGCCAGCACCCGAATCGGTCTAGCGGGAGGGTCTGTAGCCTACGAGCAGTACTTC. V is TRBV28 and J is TRBJ2-7; 12 nucleotides match TRBD2. CDR3 length equals 19 residues. Germline V gene lookup returns CDR1 MDHEN and CDR2 SYDVKM. The V segment lost 7 bases and the J segment 2 bases; nucleotides outside the gene matches: 18. The full variable domain, completed using reference TRBV28 and TRBJ2-7, is DVKVTQSSRYLVKRTGEKVFLECVQDMDHENMFWYRQDPGLGLRLIYFSYDVKMKEKGDIPEGYSVSREKKERFSLILESASTNQTSMYLCASTRIGLAGGSVAYEQYFGPGTRLTVT.

For the CDR3, the DNA is TGTGCCAGCAGTTACAACCCTATAACTCCTTGGGGCCAGGACGATGGCTACACCTTC. Translated, it gives CASSYNPITPWGQDDGYTF. This chain uses TRBV6-5 with TRBJ1-2, with a possible D match to TRBD1 (5 bases). The germline CDR1 and CDR2 sequences are MNHEY and SVGAGI. CDR3 length: 19 residues. The V and J ends lost 2 bases and 6 bases respectively, with 28 bases between them.

This clonotype came up a few times. This chain connects TRBV20-1 to TRBJ2-1; 8 positions match TRBD1. Germline CDR1 reads DFQATT; CDR2 reads SNEGSKA (reference sequence). The CDR3 covers 16 residues. With V trimmed by 6 bases and J by 1 base, 11 bases remained unmatched. DNA for the CDR3: TGCAGTGCGGGGGACAGGTCTACAAAATCCTACAATGAGCAGTTCTTC. It yields the protein CSAGDRSTKSYNEQFF.

This clonotype came up many times. The V gene is TRBV6-1, the J gene TRBJ2-5; the D gene is possibly TRBD2 (6 bases). This CDR3 is 14 amino acids long. The germline V gene has CDR1 MNHNS and CDR2 SASEGT. Trimming shortened V by 5 bases and J by 2 bases, and 12 bases separated the two germline ends. CDR3 protein: CASSPGLGQETQYF. The CDR3 DNA follows: TGTGCCAGCAGTCCGGGACTTGGACAAGAGACCCAGTACTTC.

This clonotype was detected ten times or more. The genes are TRBV29-1 and TRBJ1-1; D perhaps matches TRBD1 (6 bases). Trimming took 6 bases from V and 7 from J, leaving 15 bases between them. The CDR3 runs to 12 residues. CDR1 and CDR2 (germline): SQVTM, ANQGSEA. CDR3 coding DNA: TGCAGCGTGCTAACAGGGTCATATGAAGCTTTCTTT. Amino acids: CSVLTGSYEAFF.